Listed below are T cell receptor beta chains from one sample, sequenced in a study of T cell repertoires in cytomegalovirus infection. TCRdb passed the reads through MiXCR, listing each CDR3 protein once. The repertoire holds roughly 600,000 distinct CDR3 sequences, with 24% as singletons. Sequencing was done on a sample of CD8+ T cells from PBMCs. The receptors originated from a human donor in good health (CMV status not recorded). Some clones in this sample may be carry-over from other donors' samples. CDR3s include the opening cysteine and the closing phenylalanine or tryptophan. The D gene is left open where the match is weak. The size entry is marked missing in some rows and otherwise reads once, few, many or a size class.

v_gene,d_gene,j_gene,abundance,CDR3nt,CDR3aa
TRBV28,.,TRBJ1-4,.,TGTGCCAGCTTGAAGGGACGGCTTAATGAAAAACTGTTTTTT,CASLKGRLNEKLFF
TRBV29-1,.,TRBJ1-4,.,TGCAGCGTTGGGGTGACGGGACGGCTTAATGAAAAACTGTTTTTT,CSVGVTGRLNEKLFF
TRBV20-1,TRBD2,TRBJ2-3,few,TGCAGTGCTAGAGAGATACCGAGCGGGGTCCGCACAGATACGCAGTATTTT,CSAREIPSGVRTDTQYF
TRBV28,TRBD2,TRBJ2-1,.,TGTGCCTCCCAGGCTAGCGGACTCCTACGGGGCAATGAGCAGTTCTTC,CASQASGLLRGNEQFF
TRBV29-1,.,TRBJ1-3,few,TGCAGCGTTGAAATCTCGGATCCTGGAAACACCATATATTTT,CSVEISDPGNTIYF
TRBV12-3/TRBV12-4,.,TRBJ1-2,few,TGTGCCAGCACCCCCACAGGCGTCGGCTACACCTTC,CASTPTGVGYTF
TRBV29-1,.,TRBJ2-4,.,TGCAGCGTTGAAGGGACAAAGAGCATTCAGTACTTC,CSVEGTKSIQYF
TRBV7-3,.,TRBJ1-1,.,TGTGCCAGCAGCTTTACCGGGGTTGGCGAAGCTTTCTTT,CASSFTGVGEAFF
TRBV6-2/TRBV6-3,.,TRBJ1-5,few,TGTGCCAGCAGCTCGACAGGTGAGGGCAATCAGCCCCAGCATTTT,CASSSTGEGNQPQHF
TRBV27,.,TRBJ2-7,few,TGTGCCAGCAGTACCCCTGGATTACGGGGGCATCCCTACGAGCAGTACTTC,CASSTPGLRGHPYEQYF
TRBV28,TRBD1,TRBJ1-6,many,TGTGCCAGCAGTTTGACAGGGGCGACCCTAAGCTCCTATAATTCACCCCTCCACTTT,CASSLTGATLSSYNSPLHF
TRBV13,.,TRBJ2-7,.,TGTGCCAGCAGCTCAGTAGGAGGGGGCCCCTACGAGCAGTACTTC,CASSSVGGGPYEQYF
TRBV27,TRBD1,TRBJ2-7,few,TGTGCCAACAGTTTAGGGCAGGGGGCAAATGAGCAGTACTTC,CANSLGQGANEQYF
TRBV20-1,TRBD1,TRBJ2-1,few,TGCAGTGCTGGGGACAGGGCCAATGAGCAGTTCTTC,CSAGDRANEQFF
TRBV4-3,.,TRBJ1-1,many,TGCGCCAGCAGCCAAGATTCGGGGGGCGCGTTTATTGAAGCTTTCTTT,CASSQDSGGAFIEAFF
TRBV7-2,TRBD1,TRBJ1-2,many,TGTGCCAGCAGCCCAACAGGGGGAGTCTATGGCTACACCTTC,CASSPTGGVYGYTF
TRBV12-3/TRBV12-4,.,TRBJ1-1,many,TGTGCCAGCACCCCGGACAGAAGGAACACTGAAGCTTTCTTT,CASTPDRRNTEAFF
TRBV19,.,TRBJ2-1,few,TGTGCCAGTAGCCCGAGACGCCTACCACGCGGTCGTACGCCCTACAATGAGCAGTTCTTC,CASSPRRLPRGRTPYNEQFF
TRBV7-2,.,TRBJ2-3,many,TGTGCCAGCAGCTTCTGGGGGCGTCGGGTAGATACGCAGTATTTT,CASSFWGRRVDTQYF
TRBV6-5,.,TRBJ2-7,many,TGTGCCAGCAGGATTGATCCCTCCTACGAGCAGTACTTC,CASRIDPSYEQYF
TRBV19,.,TRBJ2-2,.,TGTGCCAGTACCCCAGCGGTACTAAATCCTACCACCGGGGAGCTGTTTTTT,CASTPAVLNPTTGELFF
TRBV20-1,TRBD1,TRBJ2-1,few,TGCAGTGCCAGGGACAGGGCCGCCCTTTATGAGCAGTTCTTC,CSARDRAALYEQFF
TRBV12-3/TRBV12-4,TRBD2,TRBJ2-7,.,TGTGCCAGCGGCGGGGGGGCGTCCGAGCAGTACTTC,CASGGGASEQYF
TRBV7-2,TRBD2,TRBJ2-3,many,TGTGCCAGCAGCCTTTACTGGACTAGTATAGATACGCAGTATTTT,CASSLYWTSIDTQYF
TRBV12-3/TRBV12-4,TRBD2,TRBJ2-1,.,TGTGCCAGCAGCCCACAGACCGGGGGGGAGCAGTTCTTC,CASSPQTGGEQFF
TRBV6-6,.,TRBJ2-2,few,TGTGCCAGCATCAGGGGTTACACCGGGGAGCTGTTTTTT,CASIRGYTGELFF
TRBV20-1,.,TRBJ2-3,few,TGCAGTGCTCATAGGACGGTGGGTGCAGATACGCAGTATTTT,CSAHRTVGADTQYF
TRBV5-5,.,TRBJ2-1,.,TGTGCCAGCAGCCGCGGGGTTACAGCCTACAATGAGCAGTTCTTC,CASSRGVTAYNEQFF
TRBV11-2,TRBD1,TRBJ2-2,.,TGTGCCAGCAGCTTATGGACAGGGGGGAACACCGGGGAGCTGTTTTTT,CASSLWTGGNTGELFF
TRBV14,.,TRBJ2-1,.,TGTGCCAGCAGCCTTAAGCGCGGGGCCTCCTACAATGAGCAGTTCTTC,CASSLKRGASYNEQFF
TRBV2,TRBD1,TRBJ2-1,few,TGTGCCAGCAGTGACCCCAGGGGGAAGGATGTGGATGAGCAGTTCTTC,CASSDPRGKDVDEQFF
TRBV6-2/TRBV6-3,.,TRBJ2-1,.,TGTGCCAGCAGTCAGGACAGGGAGGGCCTATACAATGAGCAGTTCTTC,CASSQDREGLYNEQFF
TRBV29-1,.,TRBJ1-1,.,TGCAGCGCAAAGGACACTGAAGCTTTCTTT,CSAKDTEAFF
TRBV7-2,TRBD1,TRBJ1-5,many,TGTGCCAGCAGCTACAGGGGAAAGCCCCAGCATTTT,CASSYRGKPQHF
TRBV13,.,TRBJ1-4,few,TGTGCCAGCAGCTTACTTAGGGGTTCAACTAATGAAAAACTGTTTTTT,CASSLLRGSTNEKLFF
TRBV12-3/TRBV12-4,TRBD2,TRBJ2-7,many,TGTGCCAGCAGTTTGGTGACTAGCGGGGGGGCCTTTCCCTCCTACGAGCAGTACTTC,CASSLVTSGGAFPSYEQYF
TRBV24-1,.,TRBJ2-2,many,TGTGCCACCAGTGATTTCGGGCAGACCGGGGAGCTGTTTTTT,CATSDFGQTGELFF
TRBV2,.,TRBJ2-1,few,TGTGCCAGCACCGAGGGAACTAGGGCCGCCTACAATGAGCAGTTCTTC,CASTEGTRAAYNEQFF
TRBV7-8,.,TRBJ1-5,many,TGTGCCAGCAGCTTAGCGCCCGGGTTAGGCAATCAGCCCCAGCATTTT,CASSLAPGLGNQPQHF
TRBV7-6,.,TRBJ2-3,many,TGTGCCAGCACCGCCAATCCGGGGGGCTACACAGATACGCAGTATTTT,CASTANPGGYTDTQYF
TRBV12-3/TRBV12-4,TRBD2,TRBJ2-3,many,TGTGCCAGCAGCCTGACTAGCTTTACGGATACGCAGTATTTT,CASSLTSFTDTQYF
TRBV12-3/TRBV12-4,TRBD2,TRBJ2-1,.,TGTGCCAGCAGCACTGACGGGGGGGCTGAGCAGTTCTTC,CASSTDGGAEQFF
TRBV15,.,TRBJ1-1,few,TGTGCCACCAGCAGAGGGGTGGAAGCTTTCTTT,CATSRGVEAFF
TRBV7-9,TRBD1,TRBJ2-5,.,TGTGCCAGCAGTCCTATCGGCTTGGGACAGTACCAAGAGACCCAGTACTTC,CASSPIGLGQYQETQYF
TRBV7-9,.,TRBJ2-3,many,TGTGCCAGCAGCTTCACGGCAGATACGCAGTATTTT,CASSFTADTQYF
TRBV12-3/TRBV12-4,.,TRBJ2-7,.,TGTGCCAGCAGTTTGATGGACGGAACCTACGAGCAGTACTTC,CASSLMDGTYEQYF
TRBV20-1,TRBD1,TRBJ1-2,few,TGCAGTGCTCGACAGGGTCTGGCTCCTAACTATGGCTACACCTTC,CSARQGLAPNYGYTF
TRBV5-1,.,TRBJ1-1,.,TGCGCCAGCGTGGGGGGGGGGCTGAACACTGAAGCTTTCTTT,CASVGGGLNTEAFF
TRBV7-9,.,TRBJ1-2,few,TGTGCCAGCAGAAACGACAGTTGGAACTATGGCTACACCTTC,CASRNDSWNYGYTF
TRBV15,.,TRBJ1-2,once,TGTGCCACCTGCAGAATTCCCTATGGCTACACCTTC,CATCRIPYGYTF
TRBV14,TRBD2,TRBJ2-1,few,TGTGCCAGCAGCCCCCGGGCCGGCGGGGGACGGAATGAGCAGTTCTTC,CASSPRAGGGRNEQFF
TRBV28,.,TRBJ2-5,many,TGTGCCAGCAGTGAACAGGGAGAGGAGACCCAGTACTTC,CASSEQGEETQYF
TRBV5-5,.,TRBJ2-1,.,TGTGCCAGCAGCATGGACGGCAGAAGCTCCTACAATGAGCAGTTCTTC,CASSMDGRSSYNEQFF
TRBV7-9,.,TRBJ2-7,.,TGTGCCAGCAGCTTACGACGGCCCTACGAGCAGTACTTC,CASSLRRPYEQYF
TRBV24-1,.,TRBJ2-1,.,TGTGCCACCAGTGATGCGGGCTACGGGAATGAGCAGTTCTTC,CATSDAGYGNEQFF